Listed here are 4 T cell receptor beta chains from one sample, sequenced in a study of breast tumors, draining lymph nodes, adjacent tissues. TCRdb re-derived calls from the multiplex PCR reads in MiXCR, one entry per CDR3 protein. The sample lists 200,000 or so distinct CDR3 sequences; around 33% were seen once. Breast cancer patients provided tissue from their axillary draining lymph nodes. Sequenced material: axillary lymph node tissue. Every receptor here comes from a female donor with breast cancer. Some clones in this sample may be carry-over from other donors' samples.

In this sample, this clonotype turned up a few times. The V gene is TRBV6-1, the J gene TRBJ1-5; D may be TRBD1 (5 bases). From germline, CDR1 is MNHNS and CDR2 SASEGT. The CDR3 is 18 amino acids. V lost 0 bases and J 4 bases, leaving 19 bases between the germline ends. The CDR3 coding sequence is TGTGCCAGCAGTGAAGCGCATAAGTCGGGTCGGGGGAATCAGCCCCAGCATTTT. It encodes CASSEAHKSGRGNQPQHF.

This clonotype was counted at least ten times. One base away lies a much larger clone, so this may be a sequencing read error. This chain connects TRBV11-2 to TRBJ1-6; the D is unclear. Germline CDR1 and CDR2: SGHAT and FQNNGV. CDR3 length: 14 amino acids. V lost 5 bases and J lost 13, with 18 bases in between. CDR3 sequence: CASSPGNRAAPLHF. The CDR3 nucleotides are TGTGCCAGCAGCCCAGGCAACCGAGCAGCCCCCCTCCACTTT.

This clonotype was seen many times. The CDR3 region is CASKVFRVGTDTQYF. CDR3 sequence (DNA): TGTGCCAGCAAAGTATTCAGGGTAGGCACAGATACGCAGTATTTT. This chain links TRBV6-1 with TRBJ2-3, with D perhaps TRBD1 (5 bases). There are 15 residues in the CDR3. V was clipped by 7 bases and J by 1 base, with 15 bases between them. CDR1 MNHNS and CDR2 SASEGT come from the germline V gene.

This clonotype was observed a handful of times. The chain combines TRBV11-3 with TRBJ2-3; no clear D. Deletions cut 11 bases from V and 3 bases from J, with 30 bases between. Germline V gives CDR1 SGHNT, CDR2 YENEEA. The CDR3 extends over 18 amino acids. CDR3 amino acids: CAPQTPKRSDARTDTQYF. The CDR3 bases are TGTGCCCCCCAAACTCCAAAAAGATCTGACGCGCGAACAGATACGCAGTATTTT.